This T cell receptor (beta chain) stems from a study of control samples from healthy donors and cancer patients. Profiled with immunoSEQ multiplex PCR; TCRdb holds only in-frame clones, not every one. In total, the table holds fewer than 200,000 clones. The source is a woman in her twenties or thirties in good health. Sequenced sample: blood.

Written as DNA, the CDR3 is TGTGCCAGCAGCTTGCCAGCGGGGGGGCCGAAGACCCAGTACTTC. Translated: CASSLPAGGPKTQYF. The chain is built from TRBV5-6 and TRBJ2-5; TRBD2 agrees at 10 bases. The CDR3 extends over 15 amino acids. Germline V gene lookup returns CDR1 SGHDT and CDR2 YYEEEE. Unmatched junction bases numbered 6, after V lost 1 base and J lost 6 bases.